This section outlines one T cell receptor beta chain sequence together with its context. Its antigen is unidentified. Produced via immunoSEQ multiplex PCR; TCRdb's table is partial and in-frame only. The top ten hold roughly 0.72% of the sample, which has around 23,000 clones, roughly nine tenths seen once. This entry belongs to a study of untreated major depressive disorder. Findings of the study overall: Compared with controls, depressed patients showed more TRBV05-01 (Vbeta 5.1) usage in CD4+ T cells. Private clones made up every subject's top five TRBV05-01 clones.

CDR3 size: 14 residues. Germline values: CDR1 LNHDA, CDR2 SQIVND (reference sequence). The ends were cut back, 3 bases at V and 2 bases at J, with 10 bases in the middle. Every depressed patient was matched in pairs with a non-depressed control on sex, age, current smoking status and body mass index. DSM-IV major depressive disorder patients had Hamilton Rating Scale scores of 18 or more. The sequenced sample was CD4+ T cells from PBMCs. This receptor was taken from a woman aged 25 to 45 with major depressive disorder. This chain links TRBV19 with TRBJ1-2, with a possible D match to TRBD1 (5 bases). Written as DNA, the CDR3 is TGTGCCAGTAGTATGGGACCCTTCAACTATGGCTACACCTTC. It translates to CASSMGPFNYGYTF.